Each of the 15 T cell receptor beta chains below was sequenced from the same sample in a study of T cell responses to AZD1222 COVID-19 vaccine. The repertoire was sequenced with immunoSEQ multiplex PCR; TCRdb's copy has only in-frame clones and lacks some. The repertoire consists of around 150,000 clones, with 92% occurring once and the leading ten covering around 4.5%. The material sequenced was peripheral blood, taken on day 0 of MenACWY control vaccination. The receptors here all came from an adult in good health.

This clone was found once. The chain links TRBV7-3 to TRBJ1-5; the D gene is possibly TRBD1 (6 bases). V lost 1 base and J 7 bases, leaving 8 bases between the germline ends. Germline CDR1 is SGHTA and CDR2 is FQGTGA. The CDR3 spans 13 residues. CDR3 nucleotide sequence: TGTGCCAGCAGCTTAAACAGGGACCAGCCCCAGCATTTT. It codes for CASSLNRDQPQHF.

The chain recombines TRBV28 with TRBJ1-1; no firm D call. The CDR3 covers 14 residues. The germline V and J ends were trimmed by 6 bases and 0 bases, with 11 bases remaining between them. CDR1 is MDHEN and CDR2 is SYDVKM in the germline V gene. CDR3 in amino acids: CASRPPSMNTEAFF. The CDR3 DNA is TGTGCCAGCAGACCACCGTCCATGAACACTGAAGCTTTCTTT.

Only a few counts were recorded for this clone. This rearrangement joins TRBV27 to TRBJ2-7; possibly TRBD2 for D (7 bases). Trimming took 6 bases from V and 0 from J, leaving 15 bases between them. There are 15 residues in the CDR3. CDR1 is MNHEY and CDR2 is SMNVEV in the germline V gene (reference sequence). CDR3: CASRAGGGTSYEQYF. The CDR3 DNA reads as TGTGCCAGCAGAGCTGGGGGGGGCACCTCCTACGAGCAGTACTTC.

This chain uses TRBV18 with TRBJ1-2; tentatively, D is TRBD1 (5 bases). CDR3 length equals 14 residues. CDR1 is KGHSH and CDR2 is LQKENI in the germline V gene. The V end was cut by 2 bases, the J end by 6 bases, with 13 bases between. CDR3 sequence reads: CASSPMARANGYTF. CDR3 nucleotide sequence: TGTGCCAGCTCACCAATGGCCAGGGCAAATGGCTACACCTTC.

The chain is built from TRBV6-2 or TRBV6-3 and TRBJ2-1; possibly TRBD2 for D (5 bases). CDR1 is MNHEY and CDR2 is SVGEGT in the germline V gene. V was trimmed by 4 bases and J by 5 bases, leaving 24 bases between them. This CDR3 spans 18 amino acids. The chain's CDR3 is CASSFPPSLAPKDNEQFF. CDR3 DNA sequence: TGTGCCAGCAGTTTTCCCCCCTCTCTAGCCCCTAAGGACAATGAGCAGTTCTTC.

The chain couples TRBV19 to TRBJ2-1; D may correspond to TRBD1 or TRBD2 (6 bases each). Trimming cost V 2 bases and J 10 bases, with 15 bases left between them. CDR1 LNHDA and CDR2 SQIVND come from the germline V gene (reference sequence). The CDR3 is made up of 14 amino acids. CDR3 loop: CASSIRGVVSEQFF. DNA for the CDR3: TGTGCCAGTAGTATAAGGGGGGTGGTCAGCGAGCAGTTCTTC.

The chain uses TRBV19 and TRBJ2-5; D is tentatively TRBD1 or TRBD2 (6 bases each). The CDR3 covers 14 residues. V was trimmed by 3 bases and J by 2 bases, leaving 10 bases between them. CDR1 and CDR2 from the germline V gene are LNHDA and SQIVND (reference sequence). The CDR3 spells CASSMEGGQETQYF. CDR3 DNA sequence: TGTGCCAGTAGTATGGAAGGGGGGCAAGAGACCCAGTACTTC.

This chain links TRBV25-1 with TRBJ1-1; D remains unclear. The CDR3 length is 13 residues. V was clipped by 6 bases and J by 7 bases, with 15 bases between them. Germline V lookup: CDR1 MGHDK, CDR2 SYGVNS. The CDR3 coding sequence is TGTGCCAGCAGACCCATCGGCCACGGTGAAGCTTTCTTT. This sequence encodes CASRPIGHGEAFF.

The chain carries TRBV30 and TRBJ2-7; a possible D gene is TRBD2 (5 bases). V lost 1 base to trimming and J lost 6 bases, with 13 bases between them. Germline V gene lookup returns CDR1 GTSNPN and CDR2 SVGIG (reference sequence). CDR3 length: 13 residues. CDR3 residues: CAWSGGSDVEQYF. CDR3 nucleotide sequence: TGTGCCTGGAGTGGAGGGAGCGACGTCGAGCAGTACTTC.

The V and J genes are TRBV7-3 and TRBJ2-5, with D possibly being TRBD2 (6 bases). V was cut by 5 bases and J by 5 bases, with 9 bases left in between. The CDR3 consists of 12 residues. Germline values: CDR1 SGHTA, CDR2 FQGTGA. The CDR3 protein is CASSKEGETQYF. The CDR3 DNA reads TGTGCCAGCAGCAAGGAGGGGGAGACCCAGTACTTC.

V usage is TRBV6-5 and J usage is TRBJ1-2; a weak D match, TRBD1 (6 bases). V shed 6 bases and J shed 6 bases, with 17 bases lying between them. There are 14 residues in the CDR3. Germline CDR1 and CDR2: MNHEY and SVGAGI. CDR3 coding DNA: TGTGCCAGCAGAGATACAGGGTATTACAATGGCTACACCTTC. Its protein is CASRDTGYYNGYTF.

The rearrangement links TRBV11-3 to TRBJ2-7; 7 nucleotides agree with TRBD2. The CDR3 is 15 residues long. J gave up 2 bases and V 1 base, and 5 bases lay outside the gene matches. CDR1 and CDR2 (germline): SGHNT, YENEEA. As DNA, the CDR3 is TGTGCCAGCAGCTTAGTGGCGGGAGAAGCCTACGAGCAGTACTTC. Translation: CASSLVAGEAYEQYF.

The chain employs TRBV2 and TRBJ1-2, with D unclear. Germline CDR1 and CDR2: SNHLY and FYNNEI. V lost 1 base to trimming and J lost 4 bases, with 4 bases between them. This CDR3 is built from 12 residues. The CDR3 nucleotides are TGTGCCAGCAGTGAAGATATCTATGGCTACACCTTC. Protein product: CASSEDIYGYTF.

CDR3 loop: CASSLSGWGSSYNEQFF. CDR3 bases: TGTGCCAGCAGCTTATCTGGATGGGGGAGCTCCTACAATGAGCAGTTCTTC. The chain is built from TRBV7-9 and TRBJ2-1; D possibly uses TRBD1 or TRBD2 (5 bases each). Trimming took off 2 bases at V and 0 bases at J, with 14 bases between the two ends. The CDR3 loop spans 17 amino acids. Germline CDR1 and CDR2: SEHNR and FQNEAQ (reference sequence).

DNA of the CDR3: TGTGCCAGCAGCGGACCCACCGGTAAGCCCCAGCATTTT. As protein: CASSGPTGKPQHF. The chain links TRBV7-6 to TRBJ1-5; D uncertain. Deletions cut 5 bases from V and 8 bases from J, with 13 bases between. This CDR3 contains 13 residues. The V gene's germline CDR1 is SGHVS and CDR2 FNYEAQ.